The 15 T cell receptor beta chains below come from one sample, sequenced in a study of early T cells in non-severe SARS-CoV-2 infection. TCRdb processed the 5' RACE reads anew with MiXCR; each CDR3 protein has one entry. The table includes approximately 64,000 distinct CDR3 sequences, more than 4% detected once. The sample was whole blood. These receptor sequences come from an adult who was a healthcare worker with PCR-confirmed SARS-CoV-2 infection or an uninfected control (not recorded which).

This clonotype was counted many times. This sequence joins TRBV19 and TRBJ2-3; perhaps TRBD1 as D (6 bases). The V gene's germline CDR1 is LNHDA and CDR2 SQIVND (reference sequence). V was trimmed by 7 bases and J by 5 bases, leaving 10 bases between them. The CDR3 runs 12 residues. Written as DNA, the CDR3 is TGTGCCAGTAACACAGGGCAAGATACGCAGTATTTT. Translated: CASNTGQDTQYF.

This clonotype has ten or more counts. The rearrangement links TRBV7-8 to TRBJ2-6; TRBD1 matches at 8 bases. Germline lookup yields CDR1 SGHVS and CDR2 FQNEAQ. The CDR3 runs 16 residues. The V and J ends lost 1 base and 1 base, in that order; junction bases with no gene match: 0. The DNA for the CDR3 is TGTGCCAGCAGCTTAGGGACAGGGTCTGGGGCCAACGTCCTGACTTTC. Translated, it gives CASSLGTGSGANVLTF.

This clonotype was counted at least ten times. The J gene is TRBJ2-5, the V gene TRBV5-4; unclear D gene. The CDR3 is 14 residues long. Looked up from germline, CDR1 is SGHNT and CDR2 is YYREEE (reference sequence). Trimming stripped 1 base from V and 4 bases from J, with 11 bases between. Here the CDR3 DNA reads TGTGCCAGCAGCTTGTACTCTACACGAGAGACCCAGTACTTC. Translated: CASSLYSTRETQYF. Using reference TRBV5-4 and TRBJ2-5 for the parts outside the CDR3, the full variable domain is ETGVTQSPTHLIKTRGQQVTLRCSSQSGHNTVSWYQQALGQGPQFIFQYYREEENGRGNFPPRFSGLQFPNYSSELNVNALELDDSALYLCASSLYSTRETQYFGPGTRLLVL.

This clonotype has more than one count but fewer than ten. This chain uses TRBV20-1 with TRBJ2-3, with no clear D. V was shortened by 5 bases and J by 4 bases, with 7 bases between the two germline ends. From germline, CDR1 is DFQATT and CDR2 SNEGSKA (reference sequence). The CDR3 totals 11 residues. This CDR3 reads CSAGRSDTQYF. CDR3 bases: TGCAGTGCTGGAAGATCAGATACGCAGTATTTT.

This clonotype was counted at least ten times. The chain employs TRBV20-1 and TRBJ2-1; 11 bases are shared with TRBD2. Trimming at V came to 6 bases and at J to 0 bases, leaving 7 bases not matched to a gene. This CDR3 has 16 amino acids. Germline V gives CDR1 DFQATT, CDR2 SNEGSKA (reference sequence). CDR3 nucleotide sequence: TGCAGTGCCTACGGGACTAGCGGAAGCTCCTACAATGAGCAGTTCTTC. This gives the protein CSAYGTSGSSYNEQFF.

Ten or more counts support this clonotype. CDR3 nucleotide sequence: TGTGCCAGCAGCCGGGGGACCGCTGGAAACACCATATATTTT. The encoded protein is CASSRGTAGNTIYF. The chain joins TRBV3-1 to TRBJ1-3; weak D call: TRBD1 (5 bases). V was trimmed by 4 bases and J by 2 bases, leaving 9 bases between them. The germline V gene has CDR1 LGHDT and CDR2 YNNKEL (reference sequence). CDR3 length: 14 amino acids.

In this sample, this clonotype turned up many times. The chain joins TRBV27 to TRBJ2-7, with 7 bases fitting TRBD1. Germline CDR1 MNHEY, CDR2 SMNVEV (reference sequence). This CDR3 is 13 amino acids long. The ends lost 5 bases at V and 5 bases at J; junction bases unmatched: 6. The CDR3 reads CASSARTGNEQYF. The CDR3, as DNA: TGTGCCAGCAGTGCCCGGACAGGCAACGAGCAGTACTTC.

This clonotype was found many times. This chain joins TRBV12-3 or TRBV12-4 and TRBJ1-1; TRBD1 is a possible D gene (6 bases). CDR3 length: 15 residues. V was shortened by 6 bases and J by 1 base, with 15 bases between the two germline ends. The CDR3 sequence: CASSFQAQGNTEAFF. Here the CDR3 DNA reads TGTGCCAGCAGCTTCCAAGCACAGGGGAACACTGAAGCTTTCTTT.

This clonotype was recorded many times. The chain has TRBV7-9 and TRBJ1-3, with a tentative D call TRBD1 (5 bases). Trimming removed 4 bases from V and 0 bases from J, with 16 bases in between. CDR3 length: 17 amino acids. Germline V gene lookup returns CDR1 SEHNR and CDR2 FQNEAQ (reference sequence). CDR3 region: CASSSGIRDRSGNTIYF. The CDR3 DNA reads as TGTGCCAGCAGCTCGGGTATCCGGGACCGCTCTGGAAACACCATATATTTT.

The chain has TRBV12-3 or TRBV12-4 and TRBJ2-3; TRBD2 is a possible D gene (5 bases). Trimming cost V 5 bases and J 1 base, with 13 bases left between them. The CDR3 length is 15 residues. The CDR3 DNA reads TGTGCCAGCAGTGAAACAGACTATCGCACAGATACGCAGTATTTT. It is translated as CASSETDYRTDTQYF.

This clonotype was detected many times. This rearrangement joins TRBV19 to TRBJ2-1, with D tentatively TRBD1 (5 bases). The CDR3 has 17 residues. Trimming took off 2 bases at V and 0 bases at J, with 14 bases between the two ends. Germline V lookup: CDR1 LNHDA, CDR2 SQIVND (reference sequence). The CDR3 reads CASSIRQLLSSYNEQFF. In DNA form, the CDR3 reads TGTGCCAGTAGTATAAGACAGCTACTAAGCTCCTACAATGAGCAGTTCTTC.

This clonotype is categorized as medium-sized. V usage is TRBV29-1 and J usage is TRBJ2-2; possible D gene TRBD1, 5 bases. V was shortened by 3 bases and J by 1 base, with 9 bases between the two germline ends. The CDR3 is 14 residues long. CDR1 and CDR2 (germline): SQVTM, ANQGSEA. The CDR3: CSVDPQGNTGELFF. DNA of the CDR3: TGCAGCGTTGATCCCCAGGGGAACACCGGGGAGCTGTTTTTT.

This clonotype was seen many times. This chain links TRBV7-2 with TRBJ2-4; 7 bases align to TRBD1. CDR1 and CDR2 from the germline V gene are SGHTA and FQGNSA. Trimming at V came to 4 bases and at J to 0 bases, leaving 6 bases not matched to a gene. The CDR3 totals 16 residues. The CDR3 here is CASSSRTGLAKNIQYF. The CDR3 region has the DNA TGTGCCAGCAGCTCAAGGACAGGACTAGCCAAAAACATTCAGTACTTC.

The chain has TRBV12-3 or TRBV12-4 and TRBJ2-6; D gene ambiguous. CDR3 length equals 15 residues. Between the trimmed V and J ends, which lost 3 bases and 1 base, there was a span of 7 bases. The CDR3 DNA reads TGTGCCAGCAGTTTTCAGGCTTCTGGGGCCAACGTCCTGACTTTC. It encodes CASSFQASGANVLTF.

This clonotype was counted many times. The CDR3: CAWSGTTQGTGELFF. The CDR3 DNA sequence: TGTGCCTGGAGTGGGACTACCCAAGGGACCGGGGAGCTGTTTTTT. V and J are TRBV30 and TRBJ2-2, with a tentative D call TRBD2 (6 bases). The V gene lost 1 base and the J gene lost 5 bases, with 14 bases spanning the gap. The germline V gene has CDR1 GTSNPN and CDR2 SVGIG (reference sequence). CDR3 length: 15 residues. Full variable domain (remainder filled in from reference TRBV30 and TRBJ2-2): SQTIHQWPATLVQPVGSPLSLECTVEGTSNPNLYWYRQAAGRGLQLLFYSVGIGQISSEVPQNLSASRPQDRQFILSSKKLLLSDSGFYLCAWSGTTQGTGELFFGEGSRLTVL.